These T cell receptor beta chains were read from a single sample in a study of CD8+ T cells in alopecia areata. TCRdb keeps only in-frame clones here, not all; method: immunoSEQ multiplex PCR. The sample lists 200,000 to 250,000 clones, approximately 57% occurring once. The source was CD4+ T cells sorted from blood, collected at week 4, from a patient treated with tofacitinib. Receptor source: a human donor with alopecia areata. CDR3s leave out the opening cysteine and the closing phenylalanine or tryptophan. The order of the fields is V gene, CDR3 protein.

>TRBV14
ASSPRTGSNEQF
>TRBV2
ASSRDGGPAYGYT
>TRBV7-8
ASSSLFSGGTDTQY
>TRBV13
ASSLGGSRGGQYNEQF
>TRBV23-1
ASSQRDRYQETQY
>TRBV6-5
ASSYSGGNQPQH
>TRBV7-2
ASSLFSGTGSPEAF
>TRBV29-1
SVEGSRRGTEAF
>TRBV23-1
ASRPAGTDTQY
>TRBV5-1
ASSGQGGKNIQY
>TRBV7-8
ASSAKARDFGLGYT
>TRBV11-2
ASSSEDYEQY
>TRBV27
ASSLQGRATYEQY
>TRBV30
AWTLKGQGRETEAF
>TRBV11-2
ASSLGLGTTNEKLF
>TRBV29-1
SVDSLGGYT
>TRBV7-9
ASSPPGGRGSNNEQF
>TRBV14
ASSRDSDEKLF
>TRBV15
ATSSGTGLGDEDTQY
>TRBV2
ASSGYETQY
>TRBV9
ASSVGQEETQY
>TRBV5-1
ASSPRQVFTDTQY
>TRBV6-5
ASRPYSNRDQPQH
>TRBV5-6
ASSSCGLYSNQPQH
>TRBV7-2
ASSLALGTSGGQETQY
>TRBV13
ASSSQSSYNEQF
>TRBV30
AWSEDRGYEQY
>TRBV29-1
SVVRGPYEQY
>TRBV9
ASSVQGANGEQY
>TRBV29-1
SVVTKMNTEAF
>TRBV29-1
SVLRTGSQY
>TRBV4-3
ASSQDPPQTSGKTYNEQF
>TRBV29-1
SVRRDSMNTEAF
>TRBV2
AIRDRVDNEQF
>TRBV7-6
ASSQWAGRGKPNEQF
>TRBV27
ASSLLRMNTEAF
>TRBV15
ATNGGPYNERF
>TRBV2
ASRIGQNTEAF
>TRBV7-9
ASSSTDYEQY
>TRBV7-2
ASSITSTGRHSNQPQH
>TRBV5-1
ASSLEGGASGELF
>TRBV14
ASSPGGRGTEAF
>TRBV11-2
ASSLGEVNTEAF
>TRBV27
ASRPTNPNTEAF
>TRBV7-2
ASSTRTGRNQPQH
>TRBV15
ATSRPSPDRTGGYEQY
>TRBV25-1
ASSGVRGTEAF
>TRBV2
ASRFGQGMNSPLH